This passage covers 22 T cell receptor beta chains from one sample sequenced in a study of neurological immune-mediated disorders (dated by TCRdb to between 2018 and 2021). Receptors were amplified or captured by 5' RACE. The data were produced on an Illumina HiSeq 2500. In TCRdb, the public reads were trimmed at Q25 with fastp and aligned with MiXCR, with productive beta chains retained. Rows with a matching CDR3 protein are joined into one entry that keeps the most common DNA and genes. The sample yields approximately 77,000 distinct CDR3 sequences; roughly 10% were counted once. Approximately 1.5% of the sample rests with the top ten. Sequencing input: PBMCs. The receptors were sampled from a man aged 50-59 years in good health.

This clonotype has ten or more counts. The gene calls are TRBV20-1 and TRBJ2-1; D is uncertain. Trimming removed 3 bases at V and 1 base at J, with 7 bases between. CDR1 and CDR2 (germline): DFQATT, SNEGSKA (reference sequence). This CDR3 is 13 amino acids long. CDR3 in DNA: TGCAGTGCTAGTAACGCATCCTACAATGAGCAGTTCTTC. The encoded protein is CSASNASYNEQFF.

The chain combines TRBV5-1 with TRBJ1-2; 9 nucleotides agree with TRBD1. This CDR3 region has 13 residues. With V trimmed by 4 bases and J by 3 bases, 1 base remained unmatched. In germline, CDR1 is SGHRS, CDR2 YFSETQ. CDR3 sequence reads: CASSRTGDYGYTF. DNA for the CDR3: TGCGCCAGCAGCCGGACAGGGGACTATGGCTACACCTTC.

Note on this clonotype: A much larger clone sits a single nucleotide away, making a read error possible. V usage is TRBV7-8 and J usage is TRBJ2-2, with a weak D call TRBD2 (5 bases). Trimming took off 6 bases at V and 1 base at J, with 9 bases between the two ends. The germline CDR1 and CDR2 sequences are SGHVS and FQNEAQ. CDR3 length: 14 amino acids. This CDR3 reads CASRTIGNTGELFF. The CDR3 DNA follows: TGTGCCAGCAGGACTATCGGGAACACCGGGGAGCTGTTTTTT.

This clonotype was recorded many times. The V and J genes are TRBV29-1 and TRBJ1-5; no clear D. V was clipped by 4 bases and J by 2 bases, with 18 bases between them. Germline assignment: CDR1 SQVTM and CDR2 ANQGSEA. The CDR3 runs 16 residues. CDR3 sequence reads: CSVGKLWGGGNQPQHF. The CDR3 DNA reads as TGCAGCGTTGGGAAACTTTGGGGTGGGGGCAATCAGCCCCAGCATTTT.

This clonotype was observed many times. The chain is built from TRBV5-5 and TRBJ1-2; perhaps TRBD1 as D (5 bases). This CDR3 has 13 amino acids. V was shortened by 1 base and J by 13 bases, with 17 bases between the two germline ends. Germline V gene lookup returns CDR1 SGHKS and CDR2 YYEKEE (reference sequence). The CDR3 DNA reads as TGTGCCAGCAGCTTGCAGGCCGGGGGTGTTAGCACCTTC. It is translated as CASSLQAGGVSTF.

This clonotype was found many times. The chain recombines TRBV6-5 with TRBJ1-5; 10 nucleotides match TRBD1. The germline CDR1 and CDR2 sequences are MNHEY and SVGAGI. The CDR3 sequence is 15 residues long. Trimming cost V 7 bases and J 5 bases; bases outside gene matches: 8. The CDR3 loop reads CASKTGGGGHQPQHF. In DNA form, the CDR3 reads TGTGCCAGCAAGACAGGGGGCGGAGGGCATCAGCCCCAGCATTTT.

This clonotype came up many times. As DNA, the CDR3 is TGTGCCAGCACCAACGGAGGGTGGGAGCCCCAGCATTTT. This gives the protein CASTNGGWEPQHF. The V and J genes are TRBV12-3 or TRBV12-4 and TRBJ1-5; D ambiguous. This CDR3 contains 13 residues. V dropped 7 bases and J dropped 8 bases, with 15 bases sitting between them.

This clonotype was found many times. The CDR3, as DNA: TGTGCCAGCAGTGCCCGGGGGCCGAGCTATGGCTACACCTTC. This sequence encodes CASSARGPSYGYTF. The chain uses TRBV2 and TRBJ1-2, with D possibly matching TRBD1 (6 bases). Germline V gives CDR1 SNHLY, CDR2 FYNNEI. The CDR3 totals 14 residues. V lost 4 bases and J 4 bases, leaving 13 bases between the germline ends.

This clonotype was seen at least ten times. V gene TRBV28 combines with J gene TRBJ2-4; TRBD2 matches 8 bases. The trim removed 5 bases at V and 0 bases at J, leaving 3 bases unmatched. This CDR3 has 15 amino acids. From germline, CDR1 is MDHEN and CDR2 SYDVKM. CDR3 DNA: TGTGCCAGCAGTCCCGCGGGGGGAGCCAAAAACATTCAGTACTTC. Translating gives CASSPAGGAKNIQYF.

CDR3 in DNA: TGTGCCAGCAGCTTAGGAGCGGCCCTCTACAATGAGCAGTTCTTC. Translating gives CASSLGAALYNEQFF. The chain uses TRBV7-9 and TRBJ2-1, with D perhaps TRBD2 (5 bases). This CDR3 is built from 15 residues. The germline V gene encodes CDR1 SEHNR and CDR2 FQNEAQ (reference sequence). V was trimmed by 1 base and J by 3 bases, leaving 10 bases between them.

In this sample, this clonotype turned up many times. V is TRBV10-3 and J is TRBJ2-1; 11 bases match TRBD2. Trimming at V came to 2 bases and at J to 2 bases, leaving 2 bases not matched to a gene. The CDR3 is made up of 16 amino acids. Per germline, CDR1 ENHRY and CDR2 SYGVKD. CDR3 in DNA: TGTGCCATCAGTGAGAAACTAGCGGGAGCCTACAATGAGCAGTTCTTC. As protein: CAISEKLAGAYNEQFF.

This clonotype appeared many times. The chain joins TRBV5-1 to TRBJ2-5, with a tentative D call TRBD2 (5 bases). This CDR3 is built from 17 residues. Germline V gene data show CDR1 as SGHRS and CDR2 as YFSETQ. V lost 0 bases and J lost 2, with 17 bases in between. Written as DNA, the CDR3 is TGCGCCAGCAGCTTGGAAGTAGGTGGGAGCGCACAAGAGACCCAGTACTTC. Its protein product is CASSLEVGGSAQETQYF. Drawing the rest from reference TRBV5-1 and TRBJ2-5, the complete variable domain is KAGVTQTPRYLIKTRGQQVTLSCSPISGHRSVSWYQQTPGQGLQFLFEYFSETQRNKGNFPGRFSGRQFSNSRSEMNVSTLELGDSALYLCASSLEVGGSAQETQYFGPGTRLLVL.

This clonotype was found many times. CDR3 bases: TGCAGCGTTGAATTAAGGGTCCTAGGGACCTACGAGCAGTACTTC. The encoded protein is CSVELRVLGTYEQYF. The gene calls are TRBV29-1 and TRBJ2-7; D call uncertain. Germline V CDR1 and CDR2: SQVTM, ANQGSEA. Deletions cut 2 bases from V and 2 bases from J, with 16 bases between. The CDR3 contains 15 residues.

At least ten counts were recorded for this clonotype. The V and J genes are TRBV11-2 and TRBJ1-5, with D possibly TRBD1 on 5 matching bases. CDR3 size: 13 residues. The V and J ends lost 4 bases and 7 bases respectively, with 11 bases between them. CDR1 is SGHAT and CDR2 is FQNNGV in the germline V gene. As DNA, the CDR3 is TGTGCCAGCAGCTCCAGGGTCGGACAGCCCCAGCATTTT. It specifies CASSSRVGQPQHF.

This clonotype occurred many times. This chain links TRBV7-2 with TRBJ1-6; 8 bases line up with TRBD1. This CDR3 spans 16 amino acids. V was clipped by 4 bases and J by 9 bases; unmatched bases: 11. The V gene's germline CDR1 is SGHTA and CDR2 FQGNSA. DNA of the CDR3: TGTGCCAGCAGCTCCCCCGGACAGGGTCTAGTTTCACCCCTCCACTTT. Protein: CASSSPGQGLVSPLHF.

This clonotype has at least ten counts. The chain joins TRBV7-3 to TRBJ2-3; D is unclear. Trimming removed 0 bases at V and 0 bases at J, with 10 bases between. This CDR3 has 16 amino acids. Germline-derived CDR1 and CDR2 are SGHTA and FQGTGA. CDR3 loop: CASSLTGIISTDTQYF. In nucleotides, the CDR3 is TGTGCCAGCAGCTTAACGGGGATCATAAGCACAGATACGCAGTATTTT.

This clonotype was recorded many times. The J gene is TRBJ2-3, the V gene TRBV20-1; D ambiguous. V lost 2 bases, J lost 3 bases, and 6 bases lay in between. CDR3 length equals 12 residues. CDR1 is DFQATT and CDR2 is SNEGSKA in the germline V gene (reference sequence). The CDR3 nucleotides read TGCAGTGCTAGATTAGTTACAGATACGCAGTATTTT. Amino acids: CSARLVTDTQYF.

This clonotype was observed at least ten times. The rearrangement links TRBV5-1 to TRBJ2-7; 7 bases map to TRBD2. V lost 6 bases and J lost 4; bases outside the gene matches: 13. The CDR3 sequence is 15 residues long. Germline-derived CDR1 and CDR2 are SGHRS and YFSETQ. DNA for the CDR3: TGCGCCAGCAACCCGATGGGGCTAGCGGCATACGAGCAGTACTTC. Its translation is CASNPMGLAAYEQYF.

Many counts were recorded for this clonotype. V is TRBV7-2 and J is TRBJ1-6, with a tentative D call TRBD1 (5 bases). CDR3 size: 15 residues. Germline values: CDR1 SGHTA, CDR2 FQGNSA. The V gene lost 2 bases and the J gene lost 6 bases, with 11 bases spanning the gap. The CDR3 region is CASSLQSQVNSPLHF. The CDR3 coding sequence is TGTGCCAGCAGCTTACAGTCACAGGTTAATTCACCCCTCCACTTT. The full variable domain, rest sourced from reference TRBV7-2 and TRBJ1-6, is GAGVSQSPSNKVTEKGKDVELRCDPISGHTALYWYRQSLGQGLEFLIYFQGNSAPDKSGLPSDRFSAERTGGSVSTLTIQRTQQEDSAVYLCASSLQSQVNSPLHFGNGTRLTVT.

This clonotype was seen many times. The DNA for the CDR3 is TGTGCCAGCAGTGATACGGACAGGGGGCTTGTATTCGGGGAGCTGTTTTTT. This encodes CASSDTDRGLVFGELFF. V and J are TRBV12-3 or TRBV12-4 and TRBJ2-2, with 11 bases that match TRBD1. The CDR3 is 17 residues long. Germline trimming cut 5 bases from V and 7 bases from J; bases unmatched to any gene: 12.

In this sample, this clonotype turned up a few times. This chain links TRBV20-1 with TRBJ1-4; D is uncertain. The germline CDR1 and CDR2 sequences are DFQATT and SNEGSKA (reference sequence). The V gene lost 8 bases and the J gene lost 4 bases, with 17 bases spanning the gap. There are 14 residues in the CDR3. CDR3 bases: TGCAGTTCTCCGGGCGAGTCCGATAATGAAAAACTGTTTTTT. Its translation: CSSPGESDNEKLFF.

This clonotype has ten or more counts. This sequence joins TRBV20-1 and TRBJ2-5; 10 positions agree with TRBD2. The germline gives CDR1 DFQATT, CDR2 SNEGSKA (reference sequence). The ends lost 0 bases at V and 4 bases at J; junction bases unmatched: 14. The length of the CDR3 is 18 residues. The CDR3 sequence is CSARDFKQRGGEVETQYF. CDR3 sequence (DNA): TGCAGTGCTAGAGATTTTAAACAGCGGGGGGGCGAGGTAGAGACCCAGTACTTC.